The entry below gives a single T cell receptor beta chain sequence along with its context. This receptor's antigen is unknown. Base qualities were left out, and no much larger clone turns up one base away. The CDR3 starts with the cysteine, ends with the phenylalanine, and has 16 residues. CDR3 DNA only is kept here, 48 bases in frame from base 1. This specimen belongs to a study of CD8 T cells in Susac syndrome (dated by TCRdb to between 2018 and 2021). Regarding the research as a whole: Whether CD8+ T cell activation and differentiation in Susac syndrome was antigen driven was tested using repertoire sequencing. Study-wide conclusions, independent of this receptor: The study acknowledged that relatively few individuals were included in the TCR sequencing and HLA analysis.

RNA was extracted using the RNeasy kit, and roughly 0.5 to 1 microgram was reverse transcribed with random hexamers. TCR beta CDR3 regions were amplified with the immunoSEQ multiplex PCR assay covering 54 Vbeta and 13 Jbeta segments. PCR amplification bias was corrected using a synthetic template baseline for primer optimization and computational correction. As for how the authors treated the data: Reads were annotated to V, D and J genes per IMGT and analyzed with immunoSEQ Analyzer, keeping only productive sequences. Clonality was calculated as one minus the Shannon entropy normalized by log2 of the number of productive unique sequences. For each patient and control, public and private clones were evaluated among the 100 most prevalent clones. Susac-specific clones were defined as absent from healthy and MS cohorts, roughly 1,100 published viral clones and other ImmuneACCESS disease sequences. TCRdb handled the public reads itself, with Q25 trimming in fastp and clone calling in MiXCR, and kept productive beta chains. Every CDR3 protein is listed once, alongside the most common genes and DNA of its rows. It is TCRdb's table, rather than the study itself, that gives the V and J calls and clone size. In all, the sample holds 300,000 or so distinct CDR3 sequences, and just over 90% of those were seen once. The ten largest clonotypes hold more than 0.06% of the sample.

Peripheral blood CD8+ and CD4+ T cells from healthy donors, Susac syndrome patients and multiple sclerosis patients were profiled by high-throughput TCR beta sequencing. Treatment-naive patients with stable or active relapsing-remitting disease fulfilling revised McDonald criteria were used as multiple sclerosis controls. Bulk CD8+ and CD4+ T cells were purified by magnetic negative isolation, whereas CD8+ TEMRA cells were enriched by FACS. Blood was collected in EDTA tubes and processed within 24 hours, with PBMCs isolated through density gradient centrifugation. PBMCs destined for TCR sequencing were cryopreserved in liquid nitrogen and later thawed in a 37 °C water bath. The sorted or isolated CD4+, CD8+ and CD8+ TEMRA cells reached a purity of at least 90%.

This TCR derives from a human donor with multiple sclerosis. The sample comprised CD4+ T cells from PBMCs. The chain is assembled from TRBV21-1 and TRBJ2-5; TRBD2 was called by the table and not checked on the DNA. TRBV21-1 is deemed a pseudogene. This receptor has the CDR3 CASSPSGRALIETQYF. The nucleotides read TGTGCCAGCAGCCCAAGCGGGAGGGCCCTCATTGAGACCCAGTACTTC.